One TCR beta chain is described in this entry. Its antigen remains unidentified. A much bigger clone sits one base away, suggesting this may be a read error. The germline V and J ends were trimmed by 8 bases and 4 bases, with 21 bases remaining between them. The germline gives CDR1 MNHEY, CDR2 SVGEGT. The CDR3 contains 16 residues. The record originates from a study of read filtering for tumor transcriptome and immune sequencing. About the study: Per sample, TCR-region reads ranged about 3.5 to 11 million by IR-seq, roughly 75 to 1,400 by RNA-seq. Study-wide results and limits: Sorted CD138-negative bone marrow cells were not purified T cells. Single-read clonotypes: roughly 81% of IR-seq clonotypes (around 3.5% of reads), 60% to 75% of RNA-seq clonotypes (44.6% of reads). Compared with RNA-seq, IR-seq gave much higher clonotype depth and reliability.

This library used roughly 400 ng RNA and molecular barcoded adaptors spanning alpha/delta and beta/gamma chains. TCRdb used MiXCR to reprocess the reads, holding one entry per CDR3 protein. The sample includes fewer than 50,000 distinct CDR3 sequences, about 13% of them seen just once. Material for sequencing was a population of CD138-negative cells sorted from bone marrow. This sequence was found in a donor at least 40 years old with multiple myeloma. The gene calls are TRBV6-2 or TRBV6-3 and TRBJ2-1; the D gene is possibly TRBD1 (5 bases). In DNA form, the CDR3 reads TGTGCCAGCTGTCGAGGACACGAACTACCGTACAATGAGCAGTTCTTC. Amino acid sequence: CASCRGHELPYNEQFF.